This entry lists 2 T cell receptor beta chains sequenced from one sample in a study of blood T cell repertoires in COVID-19. Clones were sequenced by immunoSEQ multiplex PCR, and TCRdb holds only the in-frame ones, with some missing. The sample gives 100,000 to 150,000 clones, around 89% of which show up once; about a tenth is in the top ten. The sample was peripheral blood. These receptors were collected from a man aged 50 to 59 with acute or convalescent COVID-19.

The V gene is TRBV3-1 (or the pseudogene TRBV3-2), the J gene TRBJ1-5; D remains ambiguous. V lost 0 bases and J 5 bases, leaving 5 bases between the germline ends. This CDR3 is 13 amino acids long. Germline loops: CDR1 LGHDT, CDR2 YNNKEL (reference sequence). CDR3 bases: TGTGCCAGCAGCCAAGATTGGCATCAGCCCCAGCATTTT. Its translation: CASSQDWHQPQHF.

The CDR3: CASSRTGNYEQYF. In DNA form, the CDR3 reads TGTGCCAGCAGTAGGACAGGAAACTACGAGCAGTACTTC. The gene calls are TRBV6-5 and TRBJ2-7; 7 bases map to TRBD1. Germline V gene lookup returns CDR1 MNHEY and CDR2 SVGAGI. CDR3 length equals 13 residues. V lost 5 bases and J lost 3; bases outside the gene matches: 4.